This TCR beta chain was sequenced for a study of PD-L1 blockade in urothelial cancer. Study context: Atezolizumab (1,200 mg intravenously every 3 weeks) began at some point between 2014 and 2016 for patients.

Urothelial carcinoma, locally advanced or metastatic, affected the patients. Profiling relied on immunoSEQ multiplex PCR, and the TCRdb table lists in-frame clones only, not all of them. Among 20,000 to 25,000 clones listed, 90% were seen once. The sample was PBMCs, taken around atezolizumab (anti-PD-L1) treatment. This clonotype was sampled from a woman aged 55-69 years with urothelial cancer.

The CDR3 region has the DNA TGTGCCAGCAGCGTAGGCAATAGCGGGAGGGCTGATACGCAGTATTTT. Protein product: CASSVGNSGRADTQYF. The V call is TRBV9, the J call TRBJ2-3, with 11 bases lining up with TRBD2. Germline V gives CDR1 SGDLS, CDR2 YYNGEE. J was trimmed by 6 bases and V by 0 bases; bases with no gene match: 6. CDR3 size: 16 residues.